The entry that follows covers one T cell receptor (beta chain) sequence. The repertoire was sequenced with immunoSEQ multiplex PCR; TCRdb's copy has only in-frame clones and lacks some. The sample includes roughly 100,000 clones, around 87% of them seen just once. This specimen belongs to a study of T cell responses to AZD1222 COVID-19 vaccine. Germline-derived CDR1 and CDR2 are SGHKS and YYEKEE (reference sequence). The CDR3 loop spans 15 amino acids. Germline trimming cut 0 bases from V and 5 bases from J; bases unmatched to any gene: 5. The sequence derives from an adult who received the AZD1222 COVID-19 vaccine. The rearrangement joins TRBV5-5 to TRBJ2-3, with 8 bases matching TRBD1. The input for sequencing was peripheral blood, taken 28 days after the second AZD1222 dose. The CDR3 DNA is TGTGCCAGCAGCTTGGGGACAGGGTATGGAGATACGCAGTATTTT. Translated, it gives CASSLGTGYGDTQYF.